The text below deals with one T cell receptor beta chain. Its antigen specificity is not known. Each CD8+ T cell subset was flow-sorted in triplicate, and 300,000 or so cells per subset were placed directly into RLT lysis buffer. Naive CD8+ T cells were defined stringently as CD45RO-CCR7+CD27+CD95- to exclude memory contaminants. Standard density gradient centrifugation was used to isolate peripheral blood mononuclear cells from buffy coats. A FACSAria III was used to flow-sort naive CXCR3-negative and CXCR3-positive CD8+ T cells. Total RNA was extracted from sorted cells using an RNeasy Mini Kit. The sequencing machine was a NextSeq 550. The Human TCR Profiling Kit (MiLaboratory) was used to prepare UMI-labeled 5' RACE TRB cDNA libraries. The full amount of extracted RNA was used for cDNA synthesis, and the full amount of resulting cDNA was used for PCR amplification. Libraries were prepared in parallel with an identical number of PCR cycles. The original pipeline was this. With a minimum of two reads required per UMI, MIGEC and MiXCR pulled out about 49,000 +/- 11,000 unique UMI-labeled TRB cDNA molecules from each library. On average, around 40,000 +/- 10,000 functional in-frame TRB CDR3 nucleotide clonotypes lacking stop codons were found per library. Diversity metrics, including normalized Shannon-Wiener and Chao1, were computed in VDJtools after downsampling to 5000 UMI-labeled TRB molecules per sample. For the central five CDR3 residues, VDJtools calculated physicochemical properties weighted by clonotype size, namely interaction energy, strength, volume and Kidera factor 4. TCRdb reprocessed the public reads and reports one entry per CDR3 protein sequence, without DNA. Clone size and V and J calls follow TCRdb, not the original study. This sample's listing comprises 69,000 or so distinct CDR3 sequences. The ten largest account for over 1.3% of the sample.

This sample was taken from a study of CXCR3-negative and CXCR3-positive naive CD8 T cells (dated by TCRdb to about 2019). In the study overall: Approximately 140 million TRB reads were obtained in total, roughly 1.5 +/- 0.3 million reads per library. Data from roughly eleven donors, pooled across two independent experiments, went into the diversity and physicochemical repertoire analyses. Naive subsets from roughly 5 donors and memory cells from 3 donors were included in the TRBV-TRBJ cluster analysis.

The research as a whole found: TRB CDR3s from CXCR3-positive naive cells showed higher hydrophobicity (lower Kidera factor 4), lower energy, and higher strength and volume indices than CXCR3-negative naive cells. Both naive subsets had comparably high repertoire diversity, while memory CD8+ T cells had much lower repertoire diversity. TRBV-TRBJ usage was similar between naive CXCR3-negative and CXCR3-positive cells from the same donor, while memory cells showed distinct patterns. Freshly isolated PBMCs were used for most assays because CXCR3 expression went down partially after cryopreservation. Surface CD5, linked to self-reactivity in mice, was comparable between naive subsets; TCR interaction strength was therefore also inferred from TRB CDR3 physicochemical properties.

CDR3 length: 14 amino acids, cysteine to phenylalanine. There is no recorded DNA. The CDR1 and CDR2 encoded by the germline V gene (reference sequence) are SEHNR and FQNEAQ. The rearrangement joined TRBV7-9 to TRBJ2-5. The source material was naive CXCR3- CD8+ T cells from blood. The cell subset or site label of this sample denotes: CD45RO-CCR7+CD27+CD95- naive CD8+ T cells lacking CXCR3 (TNR3-). The source of this sequence is a human donor in good health. Some clones in this sample may be carry-over from other donors' samples. CDR3 loop: CASSLVGRQETQYF.